The rows below give T cell receptor beta chains drawn from one sample of a study of CD8 T cells in ankylosing spondylitis. Each CDR3 protein is one row after TCRdb ran MiXCR on the 5' RACE reads. The sample records 300,000 to 400,000 distinct CDR3 sequences, 20% to 25% being singletons. The sample comprised blood, either unsorted or a sorted T cell fraction (not recorded which). These receptors all come from a male donor with ankylosing spondylitis or in good health (not recorded which). Each CDR3 is given with its conserved first and last residue. A D gene is named only where the DNA matches it firmly. Clone size is stated in some rows and not others, as once, few, many or a class when expanded.

clone_size	v_call	d_call	j_call	cdr3_nt	cdr3_aa
NA	TRBV11-1	NA	TRBJ1-5	TGTGCCAGCAGCTTAGTGGCTCTGGCAGGGAATAGCAATCAGCCCCAGCATTTT	CASSLVALAGNSNQPQHF
once	TRBV19	TRBD1	TRBJ2-7	TGTGCCAGTAGTAATGGGGGACAGGGGGCTCCCTACGAGCAGTACTTC	CASSNGGQGAPYEQYF
few	TRBV27	NA	TRBJ2-3	TGTGCCAGCAGTTTTACAATCTCAGATACGCAGTATTTT	CASSFTISDTQYF
NA	TRBV7-2	NA	TRBJ2-5	TGTGCCAGCAGCTTTGGCGGGGTTGGGGAGACCCAGTACTTC	CASSFGGVGETQYF
NA	TRBV30	NA	TRBJ2-4	TGTGCCTGGGCCACAGGTACCAAAAACATTCAGTACTTC	CAWATGTKNIQYF
NA	TRBV25-1	NA	TRBJ2-3	TGTGCCAGCAGTGAATATATGAGTGGGCACACAGATACGCAGTATTTT	CASSEYMSGHTDTQYF
few	TRBV3-1	TRBD2	TRBJ2-3	TGTGCCAGCAGCACACTAGCGGGGGGATCAGATACGCAGTATTTT	CASSTLAGGSDTQYF
few	TRBV20-1	TRBD2	TRBJ2-5	TGCAGTGCTAGAGACGGGGGGGCTAACCGACACCACAGAGAGACCCAGTACTTC	CSARDGGANRHHRETQYF
few	TRBV29-1	TRBD2	TRBJ2-3	TGCAGCGTGGGACTAGCGGGGCTATGGGATACGCAGTATTTT	CSVGLAGLWDTQYF
NA	TRBV20-1	NA	TRBJ2-7	TGCAGTGCTAGACAAGGGGTGCCGGGTGAGCAGTACTTC	CSARQGVPGEQYF
few	TRBV10-2	NA	TRBJ2-7	TGCGCCAGCAGTGAGAACCCCTACGAGCAGTACTTC	CASSENPYEQYF
few	TRBV5-1	NA	TRBJ2-2	TGCGCCAGCAGCCCCTGGGCCGGGGAGCTGTTTTTT	CASSPWAGELFF
many	TRBV4-1	TRBD2	TRBJ2-1	TGCGCCAGCAGCCCAGCGGGGGGCTCCTACAATGAGCAGTTCTTC	CASSPAGGSYNEQFF